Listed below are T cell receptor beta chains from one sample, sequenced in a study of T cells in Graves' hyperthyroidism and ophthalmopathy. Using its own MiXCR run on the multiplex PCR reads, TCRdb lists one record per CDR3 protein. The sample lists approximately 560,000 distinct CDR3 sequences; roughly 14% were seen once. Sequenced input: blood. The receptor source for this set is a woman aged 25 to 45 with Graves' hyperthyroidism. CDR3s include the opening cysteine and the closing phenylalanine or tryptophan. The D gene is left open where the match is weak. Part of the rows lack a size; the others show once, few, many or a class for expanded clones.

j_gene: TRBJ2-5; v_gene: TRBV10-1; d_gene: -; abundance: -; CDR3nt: TGCGCCAGCAGTGACGGGGGTCCGCAAGAGACCCAGTACTTC; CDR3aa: CASSDGGPQETQYF
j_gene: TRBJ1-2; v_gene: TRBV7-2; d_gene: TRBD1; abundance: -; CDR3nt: TGTGCCAGCAGCTCGCCGTCCCGGGACAGGTTATATAACTATGGCTACACCTTC; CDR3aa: CASSSPSRDRLYNYGYTF
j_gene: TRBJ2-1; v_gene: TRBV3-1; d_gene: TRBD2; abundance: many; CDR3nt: TGTGCCAGCAGCCAGTTACTAGCGGAATATGAGCAGTTCTTC; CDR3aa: CASSQLLAEYEQFF
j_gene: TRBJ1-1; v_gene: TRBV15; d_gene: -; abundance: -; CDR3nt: TGTGCCACCAGCAGACCGGGGCAGGGTCGTGGCACTGAAGCTTTCTTT; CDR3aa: CATSRPGQGRGTEAFF
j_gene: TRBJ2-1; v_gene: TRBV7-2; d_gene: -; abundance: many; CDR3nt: TGTGCCAGCAGTTCCACCCGGGACGGCTACAATGAGCAGTTCTTC; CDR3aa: CASSSTRDGYNEQFF
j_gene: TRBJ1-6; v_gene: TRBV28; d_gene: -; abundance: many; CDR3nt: TGTGCCAGCAGTTTCCCCACAGGGCCCTGGGCGCCCCTCCACTTT; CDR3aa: CASSFPTGPWAPLHF
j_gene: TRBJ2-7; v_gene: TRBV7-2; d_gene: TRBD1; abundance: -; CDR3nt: TGTGCCAGCAGCTTAAGACAGGGGGTGCAGTACTTC; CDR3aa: CASSLRQGVQYF
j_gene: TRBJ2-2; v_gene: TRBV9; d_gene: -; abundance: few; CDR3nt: TGTGCCAGCAGCGTTCTAGGGGTCACCGGGGAGCTGTTTTTT; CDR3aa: CASSVLGVTGELFF
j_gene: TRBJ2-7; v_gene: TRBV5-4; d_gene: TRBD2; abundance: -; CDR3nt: TGTGCCAGCAGCTCGTTTGCGGGAGGCACCTACGAGCAGTACTTC; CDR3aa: CASSSFAGGTYEQYF
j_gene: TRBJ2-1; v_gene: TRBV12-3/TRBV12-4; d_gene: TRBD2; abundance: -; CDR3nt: TGTGCCAGTAGTTTAGAGATTCTAGCGGGCTTGTACAATGAGCAGTTCTTC; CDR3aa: CASSLEILAGLYNEQFF
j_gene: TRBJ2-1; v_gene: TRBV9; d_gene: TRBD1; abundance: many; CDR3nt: TGTGCCAGCAGCGTAGGGACAGGTGACAATGAGCAGTTCTTC; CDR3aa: CASSVGTGDNEQFF
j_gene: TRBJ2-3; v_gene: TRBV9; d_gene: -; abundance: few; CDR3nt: TGTGCCAGCAGCACCCGACAGAGCACAGATACGCAGTATTTT; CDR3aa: CASSTRQSTDTQYF
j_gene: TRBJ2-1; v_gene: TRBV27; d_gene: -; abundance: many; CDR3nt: TGTGCCAGCAGGGAGCTGATAACGAATGAGCAGTTCTTC; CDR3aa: CASRELITNEQFF
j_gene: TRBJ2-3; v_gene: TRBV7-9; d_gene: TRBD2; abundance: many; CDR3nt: TGTGCCAGCAGATCCCGACTAGCGCTTAGCACAGATACGCAGTATTTT; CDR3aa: CASRSRLALSTDTQYF
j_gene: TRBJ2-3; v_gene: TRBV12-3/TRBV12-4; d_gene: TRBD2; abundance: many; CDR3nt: TGTGCCAGCAGTTTATTCACTAGCGGATACACAGATACGCAGTATTTT; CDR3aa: CASSLFTSGYTDTQYF
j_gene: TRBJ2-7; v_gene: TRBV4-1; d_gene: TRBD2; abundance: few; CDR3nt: TGCGCCAGCAGCCATCGTCCGGGACTAGCGGGACCTAATCTGGGAGACGAGCAGTACTTC; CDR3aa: CASSHRPGLAGPNLGDEQYF
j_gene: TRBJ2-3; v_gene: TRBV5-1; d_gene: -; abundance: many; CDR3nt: TGCGCCAGCAGCTTGACGGGGTCGGAACGCACAGATACGCAGTATTTT; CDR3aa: CASSLTGSERTDTQYF
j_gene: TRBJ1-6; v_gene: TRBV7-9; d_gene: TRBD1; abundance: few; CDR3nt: TGTGCCAGCAGCTCCGGACAGGGGGAAACGCGGTCACCCCTCCACTTT; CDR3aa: CASSSGQGETRSPLHF
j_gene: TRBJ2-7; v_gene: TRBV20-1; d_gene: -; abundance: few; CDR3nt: TGCAGTGCCCGAGGGGAGGGGCAGGGGGTCTACGAGCAGTACTTC; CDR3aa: CSARGEGQGVYEQYF
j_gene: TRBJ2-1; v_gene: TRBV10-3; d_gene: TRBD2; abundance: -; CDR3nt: TGTGCCGCACTATCCGGGACTAGCGGGAGTAATGAGCAGTTCTTC; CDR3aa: CAALSGTSGSNEQFF
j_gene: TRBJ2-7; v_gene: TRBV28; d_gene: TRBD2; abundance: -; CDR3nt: TGTGCCAGCAGTTTCCCCGGACTAGCGGGAGGGATAGGCTACGAGCAGTACTTC; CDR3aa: CASSFPGLAGGIGYEQYF
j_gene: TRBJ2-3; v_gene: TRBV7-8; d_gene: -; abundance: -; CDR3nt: TGTGCCAGCAGCTTAAGGCCCGGGCACAGAACTAGCACAGATACGCAGTATTTT; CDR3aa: CASSLRPGHRTSTDTQYF
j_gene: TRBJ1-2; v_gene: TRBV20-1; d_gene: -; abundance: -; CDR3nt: TGCAGTGCTAGCCCCACCGCCGATGGGGGTGGCTACACCTTC; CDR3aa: CSASPTADGGGYTF
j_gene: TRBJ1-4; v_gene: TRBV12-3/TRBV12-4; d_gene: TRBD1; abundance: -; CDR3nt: TGTGCCAGCAGCCCCTCGGACAGGGTTTTGCCTAATGAAAAACTGTTTTTT; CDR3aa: CASSPSDRVLPNEKLFF
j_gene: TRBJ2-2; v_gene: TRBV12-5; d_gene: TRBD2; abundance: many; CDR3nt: TGTGCTAGTGGAGACAATAGCGGGAGGGCCATACGGGAGCTGTTTTTT; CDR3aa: CASGDNSGRAIRELFF
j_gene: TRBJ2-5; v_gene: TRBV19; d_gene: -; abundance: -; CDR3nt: TGTGCCAGTGCCTTGTGGAACATGGAGACCCAGTACTTC; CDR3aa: CASALWNMETQYF
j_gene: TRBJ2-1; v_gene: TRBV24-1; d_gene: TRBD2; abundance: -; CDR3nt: TGTGCCAGCGGGACTAGCGAAACCAATGAGCAGTTCTTC; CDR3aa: CASGTSETNEQFF
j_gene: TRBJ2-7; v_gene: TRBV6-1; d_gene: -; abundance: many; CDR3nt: TGTGCCAGCAGTGAACTTAACGGGGTTACCTACGAGCAGTACTTC; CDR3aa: CASSELNGVTYEQYF
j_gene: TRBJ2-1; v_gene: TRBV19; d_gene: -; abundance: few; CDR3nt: TGTGCCAGTAGTACCCCACCGTTCGAACCAGGGGGGCAACCGTTCAATGAGCAGTTCTTC; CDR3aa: CASSTPPFEPGGQPFNEQFF
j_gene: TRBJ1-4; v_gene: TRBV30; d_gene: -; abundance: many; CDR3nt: TGTGCCTGGGGTAACCGTCCCGAAAAACTGTTTTTT; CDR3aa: CAWGNRPEKLFF
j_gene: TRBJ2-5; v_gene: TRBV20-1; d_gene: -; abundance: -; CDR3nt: TGCAGTGCGTGTTTGAGAATCCAAGAGACCCAGTACTTC; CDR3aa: CSACLRIQETQYF
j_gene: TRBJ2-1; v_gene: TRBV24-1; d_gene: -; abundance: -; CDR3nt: TGTGCCACCAGTGCCAAGAAGGGGGTCTCCTACAATGAGCAGTTCTTC; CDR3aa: CATSAKKGVSYNEQFF
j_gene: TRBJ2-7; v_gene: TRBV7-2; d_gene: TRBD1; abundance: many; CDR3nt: TGTGCCAGCAGCTACGGACAGGCCATTGGGGAGCAGTACTTC; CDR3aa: CASSYGQAIGEQYF
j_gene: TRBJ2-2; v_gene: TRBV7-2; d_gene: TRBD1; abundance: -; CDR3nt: TGTGCCAGCTTGCTCCGGGACAGGAACACCGGGGAGCTGTTTTTT; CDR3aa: CASLLRDRNTGELFF
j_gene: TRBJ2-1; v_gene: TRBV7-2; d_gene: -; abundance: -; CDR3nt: TGTGCCAGCAGCTTTGCCTCTTGGAATGAGCAGTTCTTC; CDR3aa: CASSFASWNEQFF
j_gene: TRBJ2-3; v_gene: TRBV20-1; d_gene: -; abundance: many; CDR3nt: TGCAGTGCTAGAGACGACGGAACGGGCACAGATACGCAGTATTTT; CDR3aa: CSARDDGTGTDTQYF
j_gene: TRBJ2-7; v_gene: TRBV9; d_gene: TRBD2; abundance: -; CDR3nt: TGTGCCAGCAGCGTAGGACTAGCGGGAAGTCCTTACGAGCAGTACTTC; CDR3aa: CASSVGLAGSPYEQYF
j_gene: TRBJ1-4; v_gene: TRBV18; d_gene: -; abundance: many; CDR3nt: TGTGCCAGCTCACCGCCCGGGGTGAGTGAAAAACTGTTTTTT; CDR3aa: CASSPPGVSEKLFF
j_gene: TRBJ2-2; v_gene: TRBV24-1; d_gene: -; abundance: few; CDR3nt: TGTGCCACCAGTCAGAACACCGGGGAGCTGTTTTTT; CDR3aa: CATSQNTGELFF
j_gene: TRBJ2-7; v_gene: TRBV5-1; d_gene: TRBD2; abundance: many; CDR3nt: TGCGCCAGCAGCTCGGGAGGGCCCTACGAGCAGTACTTC; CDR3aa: CASSSGGPYEQYF
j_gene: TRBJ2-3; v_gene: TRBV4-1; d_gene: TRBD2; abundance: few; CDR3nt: TGCGCCAGCAGCCAAGATCCCGGGAGGCCCACAGATACGCAGTATTTT; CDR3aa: CASSQDPGRPTDTQYF
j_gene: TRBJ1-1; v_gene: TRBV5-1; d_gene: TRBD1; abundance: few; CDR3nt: TGCGCCAGCAGCTCATCAGGGGGCGTGAACACTGAAGCTTTCTTT; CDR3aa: CASSSSGGVNTEAFF
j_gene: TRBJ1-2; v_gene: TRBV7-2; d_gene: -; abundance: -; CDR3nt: TGTGCCAGCAGCTTAGGAGGGCGGGCCACCGGCTATGGCTACACCTTC; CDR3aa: CASSLGGRATGYGYTF
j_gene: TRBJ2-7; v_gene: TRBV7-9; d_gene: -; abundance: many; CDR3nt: TGTGCCAGCAGATCAGGACGGGCCTACGAGCAGTACTTC; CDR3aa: CASRSGRAYEQYF
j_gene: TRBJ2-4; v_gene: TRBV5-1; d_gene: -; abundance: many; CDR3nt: TGCGCCAGCAGCTTGGGTCAGGGGAGAAACATTCAGTACTTC; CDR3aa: CASSLGQGRNIQYF
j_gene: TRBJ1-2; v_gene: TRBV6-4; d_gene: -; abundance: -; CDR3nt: TGTGCCAGCAGTGACGGCAGGGGAGGTGGATATGGCTACACCTTC; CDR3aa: CASSDGRGGGYGYTF
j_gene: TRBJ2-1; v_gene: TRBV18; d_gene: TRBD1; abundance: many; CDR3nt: TGTGCCAGCTCACCATTAGGACAGGGCACCTACAATGAGCAGTTCTTC; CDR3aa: CASSPLGQGTYNEQFF
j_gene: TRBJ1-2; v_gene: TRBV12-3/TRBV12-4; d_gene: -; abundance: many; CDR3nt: TGTGCCAGCAGTTTAGGGTGGACAAGGAACTATGGCTACACCTTC; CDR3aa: CASSLGWTRNYGYTF
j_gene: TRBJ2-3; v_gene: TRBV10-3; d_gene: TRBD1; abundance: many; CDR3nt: TGTGCCATCAAGGCGGGGGACAGGGGGCGCGCTGCAGATACGCAGTATTTT; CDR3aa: CAIKAGDRGRAADTQYF
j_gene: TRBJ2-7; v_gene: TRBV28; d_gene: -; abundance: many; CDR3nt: TGTGCCAGCAGTTTAGGAGACCCGGGGACCTACGAGCAGTACTTC; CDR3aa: CASSLGDPGTYEQYF
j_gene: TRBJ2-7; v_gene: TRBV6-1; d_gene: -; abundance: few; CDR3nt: TGTGCCAGCATTTCCGAATTTTACGAGCAGTACTTC; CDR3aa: CASISEFYEQYF
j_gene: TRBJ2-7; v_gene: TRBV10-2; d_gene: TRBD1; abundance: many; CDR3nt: TGCGCCAGCAGTGAACAGGGGAAAGGGCAGTACTTC; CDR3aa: CASSEQGKGQYF
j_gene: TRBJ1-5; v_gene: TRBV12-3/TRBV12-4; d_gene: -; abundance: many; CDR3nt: TGTGCCAGCAGGGGCTCGGGGGGCAATCAGCCCCAGCATTTT; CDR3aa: CASRGSGGNQPQHF
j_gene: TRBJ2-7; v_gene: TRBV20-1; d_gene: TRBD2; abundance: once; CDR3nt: TGCAGTGCTAGTCGGGGACTAGCGGGAGGGCCGATCGAGCAGTACTTC; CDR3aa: CSASRGLAGGPIEQYF
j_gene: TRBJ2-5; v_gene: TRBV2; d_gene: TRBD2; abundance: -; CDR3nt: TGTGCCAGCAGGGGTGCGGGACTAGCGGGAGTGAAGTACTTC; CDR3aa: CASRGAGLAGVKYF
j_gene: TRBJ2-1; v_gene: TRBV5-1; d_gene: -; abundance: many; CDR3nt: TGCGCCAGCAGCTTGGAGGAGACATTTCATGAGCAGTTCTTC; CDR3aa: CASSLEETFHEQFF
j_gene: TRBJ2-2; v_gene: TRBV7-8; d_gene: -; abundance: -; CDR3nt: TGTGCCAGCAGCTTAGGGACTGCGTCGGGCGCCGGGGAGCTGTTTTTT; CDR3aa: CASSLGTASGAGELFF
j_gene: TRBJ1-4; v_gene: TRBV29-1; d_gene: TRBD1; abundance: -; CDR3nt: TGCAGCGCCACCGGGACAGGGAATGAAAAACTGTTTTTT; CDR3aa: CSATGTGNEKLFF
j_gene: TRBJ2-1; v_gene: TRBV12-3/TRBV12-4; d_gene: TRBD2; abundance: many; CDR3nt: TGTGCCAGCAGTTCAGGACTAGCGGGAGACAATGAGCAGTTCTTC; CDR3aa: CASSSGLAGDNEQFF
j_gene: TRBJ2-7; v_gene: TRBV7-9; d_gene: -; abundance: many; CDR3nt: TGTGCCAGCAGCCTGGACACACTCCACTCCTACGAGCAGTACTTC; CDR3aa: CASSLDTLHSYEQYF